These 11 T cell receptor beta chains originate from one sample sequenced in a study of cytomegalovirus exposure and HLA in healthy donors. Profiled with immunoSEQ multiplex PCR; TCRdb holds only in-frame clones, not every one. Of about 100,000 clones in the sample, around 96% were seen once. Sequencing was carried out using PBMCs. These receptors came from a woman aged 18-29 years in good health and CMV-seronegative.

The V and J genes are TRBV10-3 and TRBJ2-7, with 7 bases identical to TRBD1. Germline CDR1 reads ENHRY; CDR2 reads SYGVKD. The CDR3 has 13 residues. J was trimmed by 3 bases and V by 6 bases; bases with no gene match: 5. CDR3 loop: CAISERDSYEQYF. As DNA, the CDR3 is TGTGCCATCAGCGAAAGGGACAGCTACGAGCAGTACTTC.

This chain connects TRBV2 to TRBJ2-7, with 10 nucleotides matching TRBD1. Germline CDR1 reads SNHLY; CDR2 reads FYNNEI. The CDR3 sequence is 16 residues long. V lost 4 bases to trimming and J lost 3 bases; unmatched junction nucleotides: 9. DNA for the CDR3: TGTGCCAGCAGTGTCGAGACAGGGGGCCCCGGCTACGAGCAGTACTTC. Translation: CASSVETGGPGYEQYF.

The chain joins TRBV4-3 to TRBJ1-1; 7 positions match TRBD1. Per germline, CDR1 LGHNA and CDR2 YSLEER. CDR3 size: 17 residues. V dropped 1 base and J dropped 3; count of bases not matched to a gene: 11. CDR3 in DNA: TGCGCCAGCAGCCAAGTCCCCCTGGACAGGCCCTACACTGAAGCTTTCTTT. Translating it yields CASSQVPLDRPYTEAFF.

The chain employs TRBV15 and TRBJ2-7; the match to TRBD1 covers 9 bases. CDR3 size: 17 residues. The junction had 10 bases not matched to a gene; V was cut back by 1 base and J by 3 bases. Germline lookup yields CDR1 LNHNV and CDR2 YYDKDF (reference sequence). The DNA for the CDR3 is TGTGCCACCAGCAGAGGCTTCTCCGGGACAGGGAACTACGAGCAGTACTTC. Amino acid sequence: CATSRGFSGTGNYEQYF.

This chain links TRBV6-5 with TRBJ1-1, with a possible D match to TRBD1 (5 bases). V gave up 1 base and J gave up 2 bases, with 8 bases separating them. The germline CDR1 and CDR2 sequences are MNHEY and SVGAGI. CDR3 length: 14 amino acids. The CDR3 DNA is TGTGCCAGCAGTTACTATCAGGGAAACACTGAAGCTTTCTTT. Its translation is CASSYYQGNTEAFF.

V usage is TRBV27 and J usage is TRBJ2-1, with a tentative D call TRBD1 (6 bases). In germline, CDR1 is MNHEY, CDR2 SMNVEV (reference sequence). The CDR3 length is 13 residues. Trimming cost V 6 bases and J 4 bases, with 10 bases left between them. The CDR3 bases are TGTGCCAGCAGCTTTACAGGGTACAATGAGCAGTTCTTC. This translates into CASSFTGYNEQFF.

V and J are TRBV27 and TRBJ2-1, with a weak D call TRBD2 (6 bases). Germline CDR1 is MNHEY and CDR2 is SMNVEV (reference sequence). Trimming left V 5 bases short and J 1 base short, with 12 bases between. This CDR3 contains 15 residues. The CDR3 region is CASSHERASYNEQFF. The CDR3 nucleotides read TGTGCCAGCAGTCACGAGCGGGCTTCCTACAATGAGCAGTTCTTC.

V and J are TRBV29-1 and TRBJ2-7; 7 nucleotides agree with TRBD1. The V segment lost 7 bases and the J segment 3 bases; nucleotides outside the gene matches: 9. This CDR3 is 13 amino acids long. Germline CDR1 and CDR2: SQVTM and ANQGSEA. This chain's CDR3 is CSGWVTGDYEQYF. The CDR3 coding sequence is TGCAGCGGCTGGGTCACAGGGGACTACGAGCAGTACTTC.

V and J are TRBV12-5 and TRBJ1-2; 7 bases map to TRBD1. Germline loops: CDR1 LGHNT, CDR2 FRNRAP. Trimming took 6 bases from V and 8 from J; bases not matched to a gene: 18. The CDR3 length is 16 residues. The CDR3 DNA reads as TGTGCTAGTGGGGGGGCCGGACAGGCCGATCTTATGGGCTACACCTTC. Residues: CASGGAGQADLMGYTF.

J is TRBJ1-5 and V is TRBV12-5; TRBD1 agrees at 10 bases. Trimming removed 3 bases from V and 6 bases from J; junction bases left unmatched: 5. Germline CDR1 reads LGHNT; CDR2 reads FRNRAP. The CDR3 loop spans 15 amino acids. Written as DNA, the CDR3 is TGTGCTAGTGGTTTCGACAGGGGGCAAGGTCAGCCCCAGCATTTT. This sequence encodes CASGFDRGQGQPQHF.

This sequence joins TRBV7-8 and TRBJ1-2; 8 bases are shared with TRBD1. The CDR3 extends over 16 amino acids. Germline CDR1 is SGHVS and CDR2 is FQNEAQ. With 5 bases clipped from V and 0 bases from J, the junction kept 8 bases outside the gene matches. The CDR3: CASSRQGPFPNYGYTF. CDR3 nucleotide sequence: TGTGCCAGCAGCCGACAGGGGCCCTTTCCTAACTATGGCTACACCTTC.